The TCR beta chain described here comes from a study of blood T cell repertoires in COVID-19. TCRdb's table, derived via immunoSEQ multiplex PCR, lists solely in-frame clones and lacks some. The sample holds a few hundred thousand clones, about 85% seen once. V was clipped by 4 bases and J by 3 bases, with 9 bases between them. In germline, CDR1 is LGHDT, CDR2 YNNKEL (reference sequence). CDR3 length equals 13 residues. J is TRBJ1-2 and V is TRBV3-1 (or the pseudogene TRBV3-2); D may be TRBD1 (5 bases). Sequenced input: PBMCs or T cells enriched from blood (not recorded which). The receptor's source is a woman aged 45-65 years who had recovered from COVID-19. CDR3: CASSLGQYYGYTF. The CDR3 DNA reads TGTGCCAGCAGCCTGGGGCAGTACTATGGCTACACCTTC.